One and the same sample provided the 14 T cell receptor beta chains below, sequenced in a study of blood T cell repertoires in COVID-19 (dated by TCRdb to 2019 to 2021). The library was prepared using the immunoSEQ multiplex PCR assay. This is the immuneACCESS table as TCRdb keeps it, with only in-frame sequences that have V and J called. A part of the clones is gone; compared with another copy, unresolved V genes explain less than half, and the rest is unexplained. The sample table contains 200,000 to 300,000 clones; only one count was recorded for roughly 86% of them. The ten biggest clones cover approximately 0.7% of the sample. Input material: peripheral blood. The receptor set was obtained from a human donor in a cohort sampled during active COVID-19.

This sequence joins TRBV6-1 and TRBJ1-2, with D tentatively TRBD1 (5 bases). CDR3 length equals 14 residues. CDR1 MNHNS and CDR2 SASEGT come from the germline V gene. Trimming took off 0 bases at V and 4 bases at J, with 9 bases between the two ends. The chain's CDR3 is CASSEALGGYGYTF. The CDR3 DNA reads as TGTGCCAGCAGTGAAGCGCTGGGGGGCTATGGCTACACCTTC.

The chain uses TRBV7-3 and TRBJ2-7, with a weak D call TRBD2 (6 bases). V lost 4 bases to trimming and J lost 8 bases, with 15 bases between them. The CDR3 length is 13 residues. CDR1 SGHTA and CDR2 FQGTGA come from the germline V gene. CDR3 in amino acids: CASSSGTLDQQYF. The CDR3 nucleotides read TGTGCCAGCAGCTCCGGGACTCTAGACCAGCAGTACTTC.

The chain employs TRBV6-5 and TRBJ1-2, with D possibly TRBD1 on 5 matching bases. Germline assignment: CDR1 MNHEY and CDR2 SVGAGI. V was cut by 4 bases and J by 0 bases, with 15 bases left in between. The CDR3 runs to 16 residues. In nucleotides, the CDR3 is TGTGCCAGCAGTTGGGGGGGAAGGAGAACTAACTATGGCTACACCTTC. Amino acid sequence: CASSWGGRRTNYGYTF.

In this sample, this clone turned up once. The V call is TRBV5-1, the J call TRBJ1-2; unclear D gene. The V gene lost 0 bases and the J gene lost 4 bases, with 13 bases spanning the gap. CDR1 and CDR2 from the germline V gene are SGHRS and YFSETQ. The CDR3 has 15 amino acids. CDR3 bases: TGCGCCAGCAGCTTGGGAGTTCGCGGGCTCTATGGCTACACCTTC. Encoded protein: CASSLGVRGLYGYTF.

V usage is TRBV28 and J usage is TRBJ2-7, with 7 positions matching TRBD2. CDR1 is MDHEN and CDR2 is SYDVKM in the germline V gene. The CDR3 is 15 amino acids. V gave up 6 bases and J gave up 2 bases; unmatched junction bases: 10. The CDR3 DNA is TGTGCCAGCAGGCTTCGGGAGGCAAGGCCCTACGAGCAGTACTTC. Encoded protein: CASRLREARPYEQYF.

The V call is TRBV11-1, the J call TRBJ2-3; D possibly corresponds to TRBD2 (6 bases). V lost 1 base to trimming and J lost 1 base, with 12 bases between them. Looked up from germline, CDR1 is SGHAT and CDR2 is FQDESV (reference sequence). This CDR3 has 16 amino acids. The CDR3 coding sequence is TGTGCCAGCAGCTTAGGGCGCGGGATAGGCACAGATACGCAGTATTTT. Translation: CASSLGRGIGTDTQYF.

This sequence joins TRBV7-9 and TRBJ1-5; D unresolved. This CDR3 has 14 amino acids. With 1 base removed from V and 4 bases from J, the gap between germline ends came to 8 bases. CDR1 and CDR2 (germline): SEHNR, FQNEAQ (reference sequence). This CDR3 reads CASSLGPGNQPQHF. CDR3 in DNA: TGTGCCAGCAGCTTAGGGCCGGGGAATCAGCCCCAGCATTTT. The full variable domain, completed using reference TRBV7-9 and TRBJ1-5, is DTGVSQNPRHKITKRGQNVTFRCDPISEHNRLYWYRQTLGQGPEFLTYFQNEAQLEKSRLLSDRFSAERPKGSFSTLEIQRTEQGDSAMYLCASSLGPGNQPQHFGDGTRLSIL.

This rearrangement joins TRBV2 to TRBJ2-2, with 8 bases identical to TRBD1. CDR1 SNHLY and CDR2 FYNNEI come from the germline V gene. This CDR3 is 15 amino acids long. Trimming removed 6 bases from V and 0 bases from J; junction bases left unmatched: 3. CDR3 in DNA: TGTGCCAGCAGGGGACAGGACCCGAACACCGGGGAGCTGTTTTTT. Its translation: CASRGQDPNTGELFF. Full variable domain (rest looked up from reference TRBV2 and TRBJ2-2): EPEVTQTPSHQVTQMGQEVILRCVPISNHLYFYWYRQILGQKVEFLVSFYNNEISEKSEIFDDQFSVERPDGSNFTLKIRSTKLEDSAMYFCASRGQDPNTGELFFGEGSRLTVL.

Regarding this clone: It differs at one base from a far larger clone, so likely a read error. This sequence joins TRBV6-5 and TRBJ1-5, with D hard to call. Trimming pared 4 bases from V and 2 bases from J, leaving 9 bases between. The length of the CDR3 is 14 residues. CDR1 MNHEY and CDR2 SVGAGI come from the germline V gene. CDR3 amino acids: CASSSRHRNQPQHF. The DNA for the CDR3 is TGTGCCAGCAGTTCCCGACATCGCAATCAGCCCCAGCATTTT.

V and J are TRBV2 and TRBJ1-1, with D maybe TRBD1 (6 bases). Trimming took 11 bases from V and 4 from J, leaving 14 bases between them. The CDR3 runs to 12 residues. Germline V gene sequence: CDR1 SNHLY, CDR2 FYNNEI. The CDR3 here is CASHRVSTEAFF. The CDR3, as DNA: TGTGCCTCCCACAGGGTCAGCACTGAAGCTTTCTTT.

CDR3 region: CASSSRTSGSVPYNEQFF. The CDR3 region has the DNA TGTGCCAGCAGCTCCCGGACTAGCGGGAGTGTACCCTACAATGAGCAGTTCTTC. The chain recombines TRBV7-9 with TRBJ2-1, with 13 bases matching TRBD2. V shed 4 bases and J 2 bases; nucleotides not matched to a gene: 8. The CDR3 has 18 residues. Germline V gives CDR1 SEHNR, CDR2 FQNEAQ (reference sequence). Filled out from reference TRBV7-9 and TRBJ2-1, the complete variable domain reads DTGVSQNPRHKITKRGQNVTFRCDPISEHNRLYWYRQTLGQGPEFLTYFQNEAQLEKSRLLSDRFSAERPKGSFSTLEIQRTEQGDSAMYLCASSSRTSGSVPYNEQFFGPGTRLTVL.

This chain uses TRBV11-1 with TRBJ2-7; D might be TRBD1 (6 bases). The CDR3 totals 16 residues. CDR1 and CDR2 (germline): SGHAT, FQDESV (reference sequence). V shed 1 base and J shed 0 bases, with 13 bases lying between them. This CDR3 is CASSLGGQGNSYEQYF. The CDR3 coding sequence is TGTGCCAGCAGCTTAGGGGGCCAGGGGAACTCCTACGAGCAGTACTTC. The whole variable domain, remainder taken from reference TRBV11-1 and TRBJ2-7, is EAEVAQSPRYKITEKSQAVAFWCDPISGHATLYWYRQILGQGPELLVQFQDESVVDDSQLPKDRFSAERLKGVDSTLKIQPAELGDSAMYLCASSLGGQGNSYEQYFGPGTRLTVT.

This clone has more than one count but fewer than ten. V gene TRBV19 combines with J gene TRBJ1-1, with TRBD1 matching 8 bases. CDR1 is LNHDA and CDR2 is SQIVND in the germline V gene (reference sequence). This CDR3 has 15 residues. Trimming removed 7 bases from V and 3 bases from J; junction bases left unmatched: 10. The CDR3 spells CASIPDRGGDTEAFF. The CDR3 nucleotides are TGTGCCAGTATCCCCGACAGGGGAGGGGACACTGAAGCTTTCTTT.

CDR3 in DNA: TGTGCCAGCAGCCCAGTCGGGGCACTCCGGGGGTACGAGCAGTACTTC. Translating it yields CASSPVGALRGYEQYF. The chain joins TRBV7-9 to TRBJ2-7; tentatively, D is TRBD2 (6 bases). Germline CDR1 and CDR2: SEHNR and FQNEAQ (reference sequence). Trimming stripped 5 bases from V and 4 bases from J, with 21 bases between. This CDR3 is 16 amino acids long.